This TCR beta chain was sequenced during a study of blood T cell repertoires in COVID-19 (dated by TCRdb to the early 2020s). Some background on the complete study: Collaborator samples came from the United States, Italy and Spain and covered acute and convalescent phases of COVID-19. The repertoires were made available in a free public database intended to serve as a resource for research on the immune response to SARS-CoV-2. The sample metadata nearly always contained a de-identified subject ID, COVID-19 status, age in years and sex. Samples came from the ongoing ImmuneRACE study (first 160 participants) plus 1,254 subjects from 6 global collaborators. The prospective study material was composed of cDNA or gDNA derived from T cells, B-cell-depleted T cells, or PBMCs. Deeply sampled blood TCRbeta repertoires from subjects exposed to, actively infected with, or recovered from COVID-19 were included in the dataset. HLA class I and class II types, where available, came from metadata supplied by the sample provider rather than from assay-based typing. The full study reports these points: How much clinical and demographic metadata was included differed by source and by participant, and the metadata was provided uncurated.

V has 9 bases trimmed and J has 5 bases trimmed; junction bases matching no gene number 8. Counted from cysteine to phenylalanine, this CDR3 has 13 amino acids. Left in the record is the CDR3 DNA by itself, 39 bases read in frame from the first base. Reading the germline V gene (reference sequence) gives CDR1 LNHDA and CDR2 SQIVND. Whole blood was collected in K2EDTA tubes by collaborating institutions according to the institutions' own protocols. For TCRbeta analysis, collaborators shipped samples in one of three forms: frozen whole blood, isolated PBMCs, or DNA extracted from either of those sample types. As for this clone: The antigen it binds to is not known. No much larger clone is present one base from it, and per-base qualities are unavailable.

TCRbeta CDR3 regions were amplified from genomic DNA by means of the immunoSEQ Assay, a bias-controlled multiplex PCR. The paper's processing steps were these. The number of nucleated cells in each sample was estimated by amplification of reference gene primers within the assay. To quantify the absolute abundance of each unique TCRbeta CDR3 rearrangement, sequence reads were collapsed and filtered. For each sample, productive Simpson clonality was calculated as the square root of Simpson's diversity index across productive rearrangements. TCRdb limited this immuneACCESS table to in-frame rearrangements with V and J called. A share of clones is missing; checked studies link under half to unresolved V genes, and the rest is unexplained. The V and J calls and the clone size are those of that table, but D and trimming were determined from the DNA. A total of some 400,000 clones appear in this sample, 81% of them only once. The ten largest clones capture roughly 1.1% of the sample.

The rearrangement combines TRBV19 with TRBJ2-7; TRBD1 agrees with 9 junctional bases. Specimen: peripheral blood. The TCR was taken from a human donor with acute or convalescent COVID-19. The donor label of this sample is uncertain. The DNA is TGTGCCAGCACGGACAGGGGCATGGACGAGCAGTACTTC. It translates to CASTDRGMDEQYF.